This T cell receptor (beta chain) was recorded in a study of blood T cells in healthy people across ages. Study-wide points: Comparison with aged donors showed that long-lived donors had more naive CD4+ cells and higher diversity. Across the age range, TCR beta diversity per million T cells fell in a roughly linear way.

The donors, aged about 6 to 95, were healthy Caucasians from Russia. This clonotype was seen more than once but under ten times. Its cognate antigen is unknown. Trimming pared 6 bases from V and 4 bases from J, leaving 20 bases between. Germline assignment: CDR1 SGHRS and CDR2 YFSETQ. The CDR3 contains 17 residues. A second PCR of about 6 to 11 cycles used a sample-barcoded 5' primer and a J-beta primer mix. Any given sample supplied a minimum of 3 million CDR3-containing paired-end reads. TCRdb redid the calling of the 5' RACE reads with MiXCR, one entry per CDR3 protein. The sample has about 290,000 distinct CDR3 sequences; 25% to 30% are singletons.

V gene TRBV5-1 combines with J gene TRBJ2-6; TRBD1 is a possible D gene (5 bases). Material: blood. This TCR was recovered from a woman aged 70-85 years in good health. As DNA, the CDR3 is TGCGCCAGCACCCACACTACGCAGGGATCCGGGGCCAACGTCCTGACTTTC. Translated: CASTHTTQGSGANVLTF.